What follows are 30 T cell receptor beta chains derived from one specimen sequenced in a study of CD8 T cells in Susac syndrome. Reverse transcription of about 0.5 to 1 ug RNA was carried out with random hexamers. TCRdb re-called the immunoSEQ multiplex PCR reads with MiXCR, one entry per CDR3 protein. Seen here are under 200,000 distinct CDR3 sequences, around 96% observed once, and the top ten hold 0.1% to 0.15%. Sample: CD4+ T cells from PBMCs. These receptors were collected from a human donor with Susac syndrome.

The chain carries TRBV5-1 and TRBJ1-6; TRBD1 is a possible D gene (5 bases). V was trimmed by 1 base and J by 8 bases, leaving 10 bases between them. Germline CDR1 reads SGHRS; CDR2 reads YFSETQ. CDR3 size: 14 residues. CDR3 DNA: TGCGCCAGCAGCTTGAGGGGAGCGGATTCACCCCTCCACTTT. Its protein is CASSLRGADSPLHF.

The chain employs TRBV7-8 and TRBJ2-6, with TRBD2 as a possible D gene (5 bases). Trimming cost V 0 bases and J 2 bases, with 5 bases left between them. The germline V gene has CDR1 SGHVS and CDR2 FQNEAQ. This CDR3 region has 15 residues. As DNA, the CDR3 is TGTGCCAGCAGCTTAGCGCGGGCTGGGGCCAACGTCCTGACTTTC. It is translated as CASSLARAGANVLTF.

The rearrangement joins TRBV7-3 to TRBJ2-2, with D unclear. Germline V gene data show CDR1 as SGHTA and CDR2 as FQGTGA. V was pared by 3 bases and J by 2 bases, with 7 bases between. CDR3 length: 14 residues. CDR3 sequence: CASSFSLNTGELFF. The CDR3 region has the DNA TGTGCCAGCAGCTTCTCACTTAACACCGGGGAGCTGTTTTTT.

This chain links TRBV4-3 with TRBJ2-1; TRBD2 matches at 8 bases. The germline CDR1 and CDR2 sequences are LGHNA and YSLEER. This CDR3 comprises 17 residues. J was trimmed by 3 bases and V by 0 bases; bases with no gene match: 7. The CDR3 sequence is CASSQDGAAGVYNEQFF. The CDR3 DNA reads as TGCGCCAGCAGCCAAGATGGGGCAGCGGGAGTCTACAATGAGCAGTTCTTC.

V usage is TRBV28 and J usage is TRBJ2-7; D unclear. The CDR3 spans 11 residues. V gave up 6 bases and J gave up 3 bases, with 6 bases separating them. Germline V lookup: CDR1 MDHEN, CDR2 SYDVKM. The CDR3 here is CASRDLYEQYF. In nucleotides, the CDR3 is TGTGCCAGCAGGGACCTCTACGAGCAGTACTTC.

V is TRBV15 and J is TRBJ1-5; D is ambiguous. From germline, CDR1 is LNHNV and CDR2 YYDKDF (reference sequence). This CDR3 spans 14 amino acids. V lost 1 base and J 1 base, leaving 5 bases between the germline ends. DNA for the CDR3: TGTGCCACCAGCAGAGGAGGAAGCAATCAGCCCCAGCATTTT. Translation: CATSRGGSNQPQHF.

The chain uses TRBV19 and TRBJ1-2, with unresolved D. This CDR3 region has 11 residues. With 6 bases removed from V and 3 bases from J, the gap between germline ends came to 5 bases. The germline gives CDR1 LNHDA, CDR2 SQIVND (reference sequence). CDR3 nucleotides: TGTGCCAGTAGAGAAGACTATGGCTACACCTTC. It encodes CASREDYGYTF.

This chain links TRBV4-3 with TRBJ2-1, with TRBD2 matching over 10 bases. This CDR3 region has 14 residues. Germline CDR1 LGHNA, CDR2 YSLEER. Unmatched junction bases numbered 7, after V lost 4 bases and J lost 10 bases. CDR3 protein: CASSLQVSGREQFF. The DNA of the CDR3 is TGCGCCAGCAGCCTCCAGGTTAGCGGGAGGGAGCAGTTCTTC.

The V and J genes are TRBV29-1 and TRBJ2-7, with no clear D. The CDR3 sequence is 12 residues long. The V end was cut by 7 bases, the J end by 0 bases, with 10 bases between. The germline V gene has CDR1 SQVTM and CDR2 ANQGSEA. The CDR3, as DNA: TGCAGCGCCTCGACGGCCTCCTACGAGCAGTACTTC. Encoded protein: CSASTASYEQYF.

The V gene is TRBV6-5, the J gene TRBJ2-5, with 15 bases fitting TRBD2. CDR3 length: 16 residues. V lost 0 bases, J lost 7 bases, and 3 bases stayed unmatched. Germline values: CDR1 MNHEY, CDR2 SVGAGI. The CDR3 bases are TGTGCCAGCAGTTACTCCGGACTAGCGGGAGGGGGGACCCAGTACTTC. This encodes CASSYSGLAGGGTQYF.

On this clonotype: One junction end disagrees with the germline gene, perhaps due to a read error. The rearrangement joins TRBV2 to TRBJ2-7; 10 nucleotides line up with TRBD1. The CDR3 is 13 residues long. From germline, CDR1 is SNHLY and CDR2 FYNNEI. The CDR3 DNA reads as TGTGCCGGCAGGACAGGGGGCTCCTACGAGCAGTACTTC. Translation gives CAGRTGGSYEQYF.

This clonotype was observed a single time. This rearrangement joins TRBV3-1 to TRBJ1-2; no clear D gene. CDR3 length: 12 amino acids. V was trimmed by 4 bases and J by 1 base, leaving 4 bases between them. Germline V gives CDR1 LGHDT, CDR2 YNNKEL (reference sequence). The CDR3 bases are TGTGCCAGCAGCCGCGTTAACTATGGCTACACCTTC. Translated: CASSRVNYGYTF.

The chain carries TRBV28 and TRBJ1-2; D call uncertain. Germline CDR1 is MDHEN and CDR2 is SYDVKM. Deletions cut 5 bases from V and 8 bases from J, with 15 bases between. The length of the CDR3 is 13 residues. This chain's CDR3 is CASSPDPSLGYTF. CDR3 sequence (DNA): TGTGCCAGCAGTCCGGACCCCAGTCTCGGCTACACCTTC.

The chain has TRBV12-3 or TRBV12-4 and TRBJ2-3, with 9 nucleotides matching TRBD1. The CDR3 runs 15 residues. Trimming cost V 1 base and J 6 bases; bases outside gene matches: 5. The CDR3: CASSLGTGVVDTQYF. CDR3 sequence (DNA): TGTGCCAGCAGTTTAGGGACAGGGGTGGTGGATACGCAGTATTTT.

The CDR3 DNA follows: TGTGCCAGCTCACCACAGCAGTTCTCTGGGGCCAACGTCCTGACTTTC. Protein: CASSPQQFSGANVLTF. The V call is TRBV18, the J call TRBJ2-6; D is ambiguous. CDR3 length equals 16 residues. V lost 1 base to trimming and J lost 0 bases, with 7 bases between them. CDR1 is KGHSH and CDR2 is LQKENI in the germline V gene.

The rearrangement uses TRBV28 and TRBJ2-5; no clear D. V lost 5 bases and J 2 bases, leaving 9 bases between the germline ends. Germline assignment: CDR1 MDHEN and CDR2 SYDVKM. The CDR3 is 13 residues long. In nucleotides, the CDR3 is TGTGCCAGCAGTCCCGGACGGCAAGAGACCCAGTACTTC. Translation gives CASSPGRQETQYF.

CDR3 protein: CASSQGLSGEAFF. The CDR3 DNA reads as TGTGCCAGCAGCCAAGGGTTATCCGGTGAAGCTTTCTTT. The chain combines TRBV3-1 with TRBJ1-1; D not certain. In germline, CDR1 is LGHDT, CDR2 YNNKEL (reference sequence). Trimming left V 1 base short and J 7 bases short, with 10 bases between. There are 13 residues in the CDR3.

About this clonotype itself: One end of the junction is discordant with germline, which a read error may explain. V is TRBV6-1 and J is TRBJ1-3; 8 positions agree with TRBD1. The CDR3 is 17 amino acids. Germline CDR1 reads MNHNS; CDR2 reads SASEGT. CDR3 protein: CASSPLPGQVSENTIYF. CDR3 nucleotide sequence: TGTGCCAGCAGTCCACTACCGGGACAGGTCTCTGAAAACACCATATATTTT.

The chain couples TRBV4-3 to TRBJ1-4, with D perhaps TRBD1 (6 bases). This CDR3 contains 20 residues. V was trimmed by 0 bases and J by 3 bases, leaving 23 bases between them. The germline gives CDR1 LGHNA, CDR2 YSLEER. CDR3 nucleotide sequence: TGCGCCAGCAGCCAAGACGACCTGCCCCTAAACAGGGTTTCTAATGAAAAACTGTTTTTT. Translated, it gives CASSQDDLPLNRVSNEKLFF.

CDR3 protein: CASSSRRGGGETQYF. Written as DNA, the CDR3 is TGTGCCAGCAGTTCGCGGAGAGGGGGTGGAGAGACCCAGTACTTC. V is TRBV6-5 and J is TRBJ2-5; maybe TRBD1 (6 bases). The V end lost 4 bases, the J end lost 4 bases, and 16 bases lay between the germline ends. This CDR3 has 15 amino acids. The germline gives CDR1 MNHEY, CDR2 SVGAGI.

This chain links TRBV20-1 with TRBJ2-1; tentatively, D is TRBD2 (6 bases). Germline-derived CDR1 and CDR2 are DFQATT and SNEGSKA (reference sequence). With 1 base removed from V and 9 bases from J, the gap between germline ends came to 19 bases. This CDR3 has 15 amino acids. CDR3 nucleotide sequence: TGCAGTGCTAGAGGCCCGGGACTCAAGCCCGCTGAGCAGTTCTTC. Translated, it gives CSARGPGLKPAEQFF.

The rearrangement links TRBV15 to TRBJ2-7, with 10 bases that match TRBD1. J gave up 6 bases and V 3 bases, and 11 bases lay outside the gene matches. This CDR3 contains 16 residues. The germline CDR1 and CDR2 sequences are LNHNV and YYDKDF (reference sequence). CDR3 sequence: CATSSGQGQGKTEQYF. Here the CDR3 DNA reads TGTGCCACCAGCAGCGGCCAGGGACAGGGGAAGACCGAGCAGTACTTC.

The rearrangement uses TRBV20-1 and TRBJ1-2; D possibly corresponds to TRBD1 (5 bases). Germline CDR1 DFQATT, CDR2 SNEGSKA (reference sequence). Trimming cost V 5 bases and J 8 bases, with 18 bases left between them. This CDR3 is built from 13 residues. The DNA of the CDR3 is TGCAGTGCTTTTGTAGAGGGGCTAGGGGGCTACACCTTC. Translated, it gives CSAFVEGLGGYTF.

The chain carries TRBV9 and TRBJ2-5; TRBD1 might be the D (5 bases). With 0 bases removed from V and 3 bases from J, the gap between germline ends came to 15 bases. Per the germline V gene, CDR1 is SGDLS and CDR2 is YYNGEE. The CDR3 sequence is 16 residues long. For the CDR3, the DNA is TGTGCCAGCAGCGTAGATGGCACAGGTTTGAAAGAGACCCAGTACTTC. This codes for CASSVDGTGLKETQYF.

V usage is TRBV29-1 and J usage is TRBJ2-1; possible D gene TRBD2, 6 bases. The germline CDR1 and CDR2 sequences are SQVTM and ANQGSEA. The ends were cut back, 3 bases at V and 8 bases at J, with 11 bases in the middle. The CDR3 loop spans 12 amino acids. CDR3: CSVDARRDEQFF. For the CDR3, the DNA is TGCAGCGTTGATGCCCGGAGGGATGAGCAGTTCTTC.

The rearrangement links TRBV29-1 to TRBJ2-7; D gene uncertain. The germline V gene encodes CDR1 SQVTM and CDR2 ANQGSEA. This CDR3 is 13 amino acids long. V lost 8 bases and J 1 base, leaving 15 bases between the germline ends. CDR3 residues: CSTMSDSSYEQYF. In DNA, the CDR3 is TGCAGCACGATGTCAGACTCGTCCTACGAGCAGTACTTC.

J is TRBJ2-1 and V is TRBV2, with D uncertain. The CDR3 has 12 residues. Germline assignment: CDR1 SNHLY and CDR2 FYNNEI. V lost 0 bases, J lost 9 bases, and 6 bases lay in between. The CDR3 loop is CASSEALPEQFF. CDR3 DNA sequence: TGTGCCAGCAGTGAAGCGCTTCCTGAGCAGTTCTTC.

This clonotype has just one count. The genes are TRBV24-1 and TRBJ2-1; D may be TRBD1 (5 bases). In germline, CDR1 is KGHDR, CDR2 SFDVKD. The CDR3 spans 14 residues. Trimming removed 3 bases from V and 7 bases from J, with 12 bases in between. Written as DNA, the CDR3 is TGTGCCACCAGTGATGGGGCGGCTACGAATGAGCAGTTCTTC. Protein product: CATSDGAATNEQFF.

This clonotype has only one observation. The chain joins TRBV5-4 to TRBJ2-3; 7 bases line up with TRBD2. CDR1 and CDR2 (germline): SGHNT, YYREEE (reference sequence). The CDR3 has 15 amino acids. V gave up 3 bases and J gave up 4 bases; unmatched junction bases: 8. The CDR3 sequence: CASSSPGGSPDTQYF. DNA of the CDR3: TGTGCCAGCAGCTCTCCAGGCGGGAGTCCAGATACGCAGTATTTT.

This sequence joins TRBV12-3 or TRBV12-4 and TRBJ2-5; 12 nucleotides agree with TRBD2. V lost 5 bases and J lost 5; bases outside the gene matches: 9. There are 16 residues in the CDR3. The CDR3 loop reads CASSPHRLAGEETQYF. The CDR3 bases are TGTGCCAGCAGTCCACACAGACTAGCGGGAGAGGAGACCCAGTACTTC.